This T cell receptor beta chain was sequenced in a study of cytomegalovirus exposure and HLA in healthy donors. This clone was detected once. Antigen: not known. With V trimmed by 2 bases and J by 3 bases, 11 bases remained unmatched. The CDR3 loop spans 17 amino acids. Germline CDR1 reads SGHVS; CDR2 reads FQNEAQ. Produced via immunoSEQ multiplex PCR; TCRdb's table is partial and in-frame only. The sample contains more than 110,000 clones, approximately 86% of which appear only once. General observations from the study: Under in vitro conditions, three CMV-associated chains were confirmed as specific for CMV antigens. With high specificity and sensitivity, the classifier reportedly diagnosed cytomegalovirus status. Cytomegalovirus association was assigned to some 160 TCR beta chains.

The sample was PBMCs. J is TRBJ2-5 and V is TRBV7-8; the match to TRBD1 covers 8 bases. This clonotype originated in a woman younger than 30 in good health and CMV-seropositive. This chain's CDR3 is CASSLRPRDRLKETQYF. In DNA form, the CDR3 reads TGTGCCAGCAGCTTAAGACCCCGGGACAGGCTCAAAGAGACCCAGTACTTC.